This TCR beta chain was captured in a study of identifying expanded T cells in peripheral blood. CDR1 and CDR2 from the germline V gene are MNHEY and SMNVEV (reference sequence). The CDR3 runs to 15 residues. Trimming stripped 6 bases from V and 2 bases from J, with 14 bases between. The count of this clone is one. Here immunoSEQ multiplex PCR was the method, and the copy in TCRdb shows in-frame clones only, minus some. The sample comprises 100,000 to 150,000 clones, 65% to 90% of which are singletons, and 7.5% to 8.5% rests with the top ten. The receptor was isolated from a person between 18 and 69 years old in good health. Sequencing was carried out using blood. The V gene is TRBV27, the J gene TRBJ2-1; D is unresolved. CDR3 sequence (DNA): TGTGCCAGCAGGCCCCGGGCAGACCCCTACAATGAGCAGTTCTTC. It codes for CASRPRADPYNEQFF.